Following are 12 T cell receptor beta chains from one sample sequenced in a study of cytomegalovirus exposure and HLA in healthy donors. 13 Jbeta primers and 60 Vbeta primers were used for the PCR. Produced via immunoSEQ multiplex PCR; TCRdb's table is partial and in-frame only. The data show some 130,000 clones, over 60% seen once. The sample was PBMCs. These receptors all stem from a woman aged 30 to 39 in good health and CMV-seropositive.

V and J are TRBV5-1 and TRBJ1-1; no definite D call. With 0 bases removed from V and 5 bases from J, the gap between germline ends came to 11 bases. The germline V gene encodes CDR1 SGHRS and CDR2 YFSETQ. The CDR3 is made up of 14 amino acids. CDR3 in DNA: TGCGCCAGCAGCTTGGATGGGAGTTGGACTGAAGCTTTCTTT. Translating it yields CASSLDGSWTEAFF.

The CDR3, as DNA: TGTGCCAGCAGGACTAGCGGGGTACAATCAGATACGCAGTATTTT. It is translated as CASRTSGVQSDTQYF. The J gene is TRBJ2-3, the V gene TRBV6-1; 11 nucleotides agree with TRBD2. Trimming removed 6 bases from V and 4 bases from J; junction bases left unmatched: 6. This CDR3 is 15 amino acids long. Germline CDR1 is MNHNS and CDR2 is SASEGT.

The genes are TRBV6-1 and TRBJ2-3; D uncertain. CDR1 is MNHNS and CDR2 is SASEGT in the germline V gene. The germline V and J ends were trimmed by 2 bases and 4 bases, with 13 bases remaining between them. This CDR3 is built from 15 residues. The CDR3 sequence: CASSEPHSTPDTQYF. The DNA of the CDR3 is TGTGCCAGCAGTGAACCCCACAGTACCCCAGATACGCAGTATTTT.

The chain couples TRBV11-2 to TRBJ2-7; possibly TRBD2 for D (6 bases). V lost 5 bases to trimming and J lost 0 bases, with 17 bases between them. The germline V gene has CDR1 SGHAT and CDR2 FQNNGV. The CDR3 has 16 amino acids. The CDR3 region has the DNA TGTGCCAGCAGCGATCCGGGGGTCGGGGACTCCTACGAGCAGTACTTC. Translated: CASSDPGVGDSYEQYF. Supplemented by reference TRBV11-2 and TRBJ2-7, the full variable domain reads EAGVAQSPRYKIIEKRQSVAFWCNPISGHATLYWYQQILGQGPKLLIQFQNNGVVDDSQLPKDRFSAERLKGVDSTLKIQPAKLEDSAVYLCASSDPGVGDSYEQYFGPGTRLTVT.

The rearrangement joins TRBV27 to TRBJ2-2, with D unclear. CDR3 length equals 15 residues. CDR1 and CDR2 (germline): MNHEY, SMNVEV (reference sequence). V lost 4 bases and J lost 2, with 11 bases in between. CDR3 sequence reads: CASSYSLTNTGELFF. As DNA, the CDR3 is TGTGCCAGCAGTTACAGCCTCACCAACACCGGGGAGCTGTTTTTT.

In nucleotides, the CDR3 is TGTGCCAGCAGCGCACTACAGGGGGCCATGTGGAACACCATATATTTT. It codes for CASSALQGAMWNTIYF. The chain links TRBV9 to TRBJ1-3; 9 bases map to TRBD1. The CDR3 runs to 16 residues. Germline CDR1 SGDLS, CDR2 YYNGEE. The ends lost 3 bases at V and 7 bases at J; junction bases unmatched: 11.

V usage is TRBV18 and J usage is TRBJ1-5; TRBD1 matches 8 bases. Trimming removed 3 bases from V and 4 bases from J; junction bases left unmatched: 5. CDR3 length equals 15 residues. The germline V gene has CDR1 KGHSH and CDR2 LQKENI. CDR3 loop: CASSPMGQANQPQHF. The DNA for the CDR3 is TGTGCCAGCTCACCTATGGGACAGGCTAATCAGCCCCAGCATTTT.

This clone was counted between two and nine times. This chain joins TRBV19 and TRBJ1-2; 7 bases fit TRBD1. CDR1 and CDR2 (germline): LNHDA, SQIVND (reference sequence). This CDR3 region has 15 residues. After removal of 6 bases from V and 2 bases from J, the junction contained 9 bases not matched to a gene. The CDR3 protein is CASRRQGNPNYGYTF. The CDR3, as DNA: TGTGCCAGTAGGAGACAGGGTAATCCCAACTATGGCTACACCTTC. The variable domain in full, with the rest retrieved from reference TRBV19 and TRBJ1-2, is DGGITQSPKYLFRKEGQNVTLSCEQNLNHDAMYWYRQDPGQGLRLIYYSQIVNDFQKGDIAEGYSVSREKKESFPLTVTSAQKNPTAFYLCASRRQGNPNYGYTFGSGTRLTVV.

This clone turned up a few times. The chain recombines TRBV5-1 with TRBJ1-4; TRBD1 matches at 7 bases. The CDR3 is 14 residues long. From germline, CDR1 is SGHRS and CDR2 YFSETQ. V lost 2 bases, J lost 5 bases, and 3 bases stayed unmatched. The CDR3 region has the DNA TGCGCCAGCAGCTTTGGGACAGTAAATGAAAAACTGTTTTTT. Its translation is CASSFGTVNEKLFF.

The rearrangement uses TRBV9 and TRBJ2-3; 10 bases are shared with TRBD2. This CDR3 is built from 16 residues. V was clipped by 0 bases and J by 2 bases; unmatched bases: 3. Looked up from germline, CDR1 is SGDLS and CDR2 is YYNGEE. CDR3 protein: CASSVDTSGATDTQYF. CDR3 DNA: TGTGCCAGCAGCGTAGATACTAGCGGGGCCACAGATACGCAGTATTTT.

The count of this clone is one. The genes are TRBV2 and TRBJ2-3; weak D call: TRBD2 (6 bases). Germline assignment: CDR1 SNHLY and CDR2 FYNNEI. V lost 5 bases, J lost 2 bases, and 14 bases lay in between. This CDR3 has 15 amino acids. The CDR3 nucleotides read TGTGCCAGCAGTAGGCGGGGTCAGCTCACAGATACGCAGTATTTT. Encoded protein: CASSRRGQLTDTQYF.

This sequence joins TRBV2 and TRBJ1-1; D not certain. V was pared by 7 bases and J by 3 bases, with 9 bases between. CDR1 is SNHLY, CDR2 FYNNEI, per germline. CDR3 size: 12 residues. CDR3 nucleotide sequence: TGTGCCAGCACGGGAGGGTACACTGAAGCTTTCTTT. Residues: CASTGGYTEAFF.